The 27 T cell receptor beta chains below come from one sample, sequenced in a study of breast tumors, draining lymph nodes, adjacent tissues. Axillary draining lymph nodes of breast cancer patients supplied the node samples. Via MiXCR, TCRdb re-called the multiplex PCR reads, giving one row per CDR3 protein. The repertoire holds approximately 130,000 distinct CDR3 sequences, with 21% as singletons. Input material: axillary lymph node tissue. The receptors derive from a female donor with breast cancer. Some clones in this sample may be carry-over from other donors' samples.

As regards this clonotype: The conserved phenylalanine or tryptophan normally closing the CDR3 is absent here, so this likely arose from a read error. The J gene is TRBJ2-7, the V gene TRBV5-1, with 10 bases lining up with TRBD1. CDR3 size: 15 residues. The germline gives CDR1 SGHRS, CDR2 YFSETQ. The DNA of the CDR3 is TGCGCCAGCAGCATACAGGGACAGGGGTCCTACGGGCAGTACCTC. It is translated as CASSIQGQGSYGQYL.

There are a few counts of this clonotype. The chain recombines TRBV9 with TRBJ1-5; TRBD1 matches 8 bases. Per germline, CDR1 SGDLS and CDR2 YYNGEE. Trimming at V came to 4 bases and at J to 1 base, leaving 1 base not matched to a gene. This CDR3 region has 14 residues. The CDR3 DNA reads TGTGCCAGCAGCACAGGGGGGAGCAATCAGCCCCAGCATTTT. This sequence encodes CASSTGGSNQPQHF.

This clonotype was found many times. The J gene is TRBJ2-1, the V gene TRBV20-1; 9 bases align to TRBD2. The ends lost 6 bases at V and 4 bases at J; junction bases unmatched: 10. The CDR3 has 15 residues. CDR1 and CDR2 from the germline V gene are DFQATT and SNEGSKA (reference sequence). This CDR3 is CSAEPLAGRYNEQFF. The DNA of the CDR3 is TGCAGTGCCGAACCTCTAGCGGGAAGGTACAATGAGCAGTTCTTC.

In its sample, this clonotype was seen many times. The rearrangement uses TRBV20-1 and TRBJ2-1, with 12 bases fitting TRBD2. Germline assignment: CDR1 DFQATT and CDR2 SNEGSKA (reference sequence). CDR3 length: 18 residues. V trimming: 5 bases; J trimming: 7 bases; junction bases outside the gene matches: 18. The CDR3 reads CSAPRLAGVLIEVNEQFF. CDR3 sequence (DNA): TGCAGTGCTCCACGACTAGCGGGAGTACTAATTGAAGTAAATGAGCAGTTCTTC.

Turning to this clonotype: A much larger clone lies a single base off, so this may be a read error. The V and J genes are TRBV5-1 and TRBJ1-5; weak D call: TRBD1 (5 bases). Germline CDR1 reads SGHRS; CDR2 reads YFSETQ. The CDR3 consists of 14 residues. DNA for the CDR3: TGCGCCTGCAGCGAAGGGGTAGGCAATCAGCCCCAGCATTTT. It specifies CACSEGVGNQPQHF.

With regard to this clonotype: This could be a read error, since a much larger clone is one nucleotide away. The DNA for the CDR3 is TGTGCCATCAGGTCCGGGGCAGGGGACTATGGCTACACCTTC. This sequence encodes CAIRSGAGDYGYTF. V usage is TRBV10-3 and J usage is TRBJ1-2, with D perhaps matching TRBD1 (6 bases). The CDR3 runs to 14 residues. Germline values: CDR1 ENHRY, CDR2 SYGVKD. Trimming removed 6 bases from V and 3 bases from J, with 14 bases in between.

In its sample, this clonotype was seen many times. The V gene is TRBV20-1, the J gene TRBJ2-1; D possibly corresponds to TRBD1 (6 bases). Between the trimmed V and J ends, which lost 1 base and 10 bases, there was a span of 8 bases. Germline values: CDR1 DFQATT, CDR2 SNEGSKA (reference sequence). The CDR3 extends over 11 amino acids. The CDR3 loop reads CSARGGREQFF. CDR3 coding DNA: TGCAGTGCTAGAGGGGGGCGGGAGCAGTTCTTC.

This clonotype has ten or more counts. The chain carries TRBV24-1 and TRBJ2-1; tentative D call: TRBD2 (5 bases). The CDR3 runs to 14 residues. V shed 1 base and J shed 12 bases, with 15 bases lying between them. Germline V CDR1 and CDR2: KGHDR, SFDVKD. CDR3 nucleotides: TGTGCCACCAGTGATTTCGTCACTAATGAGGGGCAGTTCTTC. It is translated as CATSDFVTNEGQFF.

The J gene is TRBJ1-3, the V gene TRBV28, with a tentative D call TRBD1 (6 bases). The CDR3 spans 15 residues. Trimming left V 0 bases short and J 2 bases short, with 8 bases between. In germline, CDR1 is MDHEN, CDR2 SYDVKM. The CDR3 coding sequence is TGTGCCAGCAGTTTATGGGGGGCCGCTGGAAACACCATATATTTT. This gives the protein CASSLWGAAGNTIYF.

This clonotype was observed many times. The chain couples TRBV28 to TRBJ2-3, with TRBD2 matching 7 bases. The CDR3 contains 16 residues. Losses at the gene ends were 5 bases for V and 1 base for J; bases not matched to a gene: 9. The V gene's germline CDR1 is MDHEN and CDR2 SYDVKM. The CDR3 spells CASSETKRGRTDTQYF. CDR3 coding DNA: TGTGCCAGCAGTGAAACCAAGCGGGGACGCACAGATACGCAGTATTTT.

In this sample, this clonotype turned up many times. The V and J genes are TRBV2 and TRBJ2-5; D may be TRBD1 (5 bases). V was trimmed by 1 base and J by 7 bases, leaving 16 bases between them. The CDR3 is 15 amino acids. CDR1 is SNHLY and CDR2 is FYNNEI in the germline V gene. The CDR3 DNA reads TGTGCCAGCAGTGAAGAGGCAGGGTCAAGGGTGACCCAGTACTTC. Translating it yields CASSEEAGSRVTQYF.

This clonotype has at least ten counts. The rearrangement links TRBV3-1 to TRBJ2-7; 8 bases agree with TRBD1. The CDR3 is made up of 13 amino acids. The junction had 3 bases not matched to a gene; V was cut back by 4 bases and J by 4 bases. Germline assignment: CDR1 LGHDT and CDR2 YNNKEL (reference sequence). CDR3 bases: TGTGCCAGCAGCCCACGACAGGGGTACGAGCAGTACTTC. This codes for CASSPRQGYEQYF.

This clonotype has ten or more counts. The CDR3 region is CASSEREYYEQFF. The DNA for the CDR3 is TGCGCCAGCAGTGAGCGGGAGTACTATGAGCAGTTCTTC. This chain connects TRBV5-1 to TRBJ2-1; 8 bases are a match to TRBD2. Germline V gene sequence: CDR1 SGHRS, CDR2 YFSETQ. This CDR3 has 13 amino acids. With V trimmed by 5 bases and J by 8 bases, 6 bases remained unmatched.

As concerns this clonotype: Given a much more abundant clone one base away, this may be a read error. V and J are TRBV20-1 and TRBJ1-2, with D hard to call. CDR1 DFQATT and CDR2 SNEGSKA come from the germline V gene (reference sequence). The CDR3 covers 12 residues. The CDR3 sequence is CSAENDSNGYAF. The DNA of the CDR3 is TGCAGTGCTGAAAATGACTCGAATGGCTACGCCTTC.

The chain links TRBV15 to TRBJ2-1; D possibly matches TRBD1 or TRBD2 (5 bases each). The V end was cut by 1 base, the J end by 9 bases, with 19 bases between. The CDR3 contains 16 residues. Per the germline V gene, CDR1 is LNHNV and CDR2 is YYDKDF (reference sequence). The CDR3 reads CATSRVPRDVHGEQFF. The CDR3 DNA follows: TGTGCCACCAGCAGAGTTCCCCGGGACGTGCACGGTGAGCAGTTCTTC.

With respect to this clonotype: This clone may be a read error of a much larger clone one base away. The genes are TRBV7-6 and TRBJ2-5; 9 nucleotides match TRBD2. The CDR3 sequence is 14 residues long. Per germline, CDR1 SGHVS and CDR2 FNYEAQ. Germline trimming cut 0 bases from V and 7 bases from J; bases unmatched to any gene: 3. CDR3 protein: CASSLASGRGTQYF. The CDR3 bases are TGTGCCAGCAGCTTAGCTAGCGGGAGAGGGACCCAGTACTTC.

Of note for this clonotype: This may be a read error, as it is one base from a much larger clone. The CDR3, as DNA: TGTGCCAGTATGGAGAACGGAATAGAGACCCGGTACTTC. Residues: CASMENGIETRYF. The chain is built from TRBV19 and TRBJ2-5, with D hard to call. The CDR3 consists of 13 residues. Germline CDR1 reads LNHDA; CDR2 reads SQIVND (reference sequence).

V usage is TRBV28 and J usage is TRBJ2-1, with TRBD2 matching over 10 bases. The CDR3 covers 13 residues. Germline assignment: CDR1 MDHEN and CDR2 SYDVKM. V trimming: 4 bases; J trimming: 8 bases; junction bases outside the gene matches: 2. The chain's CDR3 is CASSSGTSDEQFF. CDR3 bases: TGTGCCAGCAGTTCTGGGACTAGCGATGAGCAGTTCTTC.

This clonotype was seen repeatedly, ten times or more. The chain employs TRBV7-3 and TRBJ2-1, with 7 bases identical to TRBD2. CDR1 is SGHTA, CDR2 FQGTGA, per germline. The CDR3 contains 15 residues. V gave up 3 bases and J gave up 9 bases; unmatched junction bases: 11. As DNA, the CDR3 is TGTGCCAGCAGCTTCGGGGGGAGGGCCGGGAGTGAGCAGTTCTTC. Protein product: CASSFGGRAGSEQFF.

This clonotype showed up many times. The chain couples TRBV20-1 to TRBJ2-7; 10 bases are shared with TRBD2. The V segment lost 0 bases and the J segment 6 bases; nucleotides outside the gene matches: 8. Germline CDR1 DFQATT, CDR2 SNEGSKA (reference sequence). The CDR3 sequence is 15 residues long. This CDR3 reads CSARDRLAGAPEQYF. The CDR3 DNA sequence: TGCAGTGCTAGAGATAGGCTAGCGGGGGCTCCCGAGCAGTACTTC.

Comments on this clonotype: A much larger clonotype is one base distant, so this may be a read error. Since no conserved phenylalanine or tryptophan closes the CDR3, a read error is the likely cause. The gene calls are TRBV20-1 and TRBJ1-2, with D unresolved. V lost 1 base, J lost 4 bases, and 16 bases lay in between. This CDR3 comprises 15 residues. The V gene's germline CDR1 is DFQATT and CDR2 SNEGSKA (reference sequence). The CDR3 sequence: CSARGTSTLFYGYTL. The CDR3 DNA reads TGCAGTGCTAGAGGGACCTCTACCCTTTTCTATGGCTACACCCTC.

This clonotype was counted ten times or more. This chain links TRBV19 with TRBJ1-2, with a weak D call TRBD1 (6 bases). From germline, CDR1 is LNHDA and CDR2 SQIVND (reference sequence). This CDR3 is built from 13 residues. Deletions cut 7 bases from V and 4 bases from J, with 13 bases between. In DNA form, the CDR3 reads TGTGCCAGTACGGGCGGGGGCGGCTATGGCTACACCTTC. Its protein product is CASTGGGGYGYTF.

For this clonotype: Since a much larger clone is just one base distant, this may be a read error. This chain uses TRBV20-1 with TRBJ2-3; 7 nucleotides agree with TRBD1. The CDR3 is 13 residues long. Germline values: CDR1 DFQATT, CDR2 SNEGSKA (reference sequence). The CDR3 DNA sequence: TGCAGTGCTGGACAGGCTAGCACAGATATGCAGTATTTT. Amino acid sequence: CSAGQASTDMQYF.

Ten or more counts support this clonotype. The CDR3: CASSFPKLGEQFF. The CDR3 DNA is TGTGCCAGCAGCTTCCCCAAACTAGGGGAGCAGTTCTTC. V usage is TRBV11-3 and J usage is TRBJ2-1; D perhaps matches TRBD2 (5 bases). This CDR3 region has 13 residues. The V gene's germline CDR1 is SGHNT and CDR2 YENEEA. Trimming pared 3 bases from V and 10 bases from J, leaving 13 bases between.

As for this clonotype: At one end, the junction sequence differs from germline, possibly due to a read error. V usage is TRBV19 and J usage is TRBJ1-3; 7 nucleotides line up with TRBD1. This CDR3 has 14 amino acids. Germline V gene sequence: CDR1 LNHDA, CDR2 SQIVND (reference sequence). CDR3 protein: CASSTDRARNTVYF. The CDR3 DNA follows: TGTGCCAGTAGTACAGACAGGGCGAGAAACACCGTATATTTT. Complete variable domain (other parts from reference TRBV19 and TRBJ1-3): DGGITQSPKYLFRKEGQNVTLSCEQNLNHDAMYWYRQDPGQGLRLIYYSQIVNDFQKGDIAEGYSVSREKKESFPLTVTSAQKNPTAFYLCASSTDRARNTVYFGEGSWLTVV.

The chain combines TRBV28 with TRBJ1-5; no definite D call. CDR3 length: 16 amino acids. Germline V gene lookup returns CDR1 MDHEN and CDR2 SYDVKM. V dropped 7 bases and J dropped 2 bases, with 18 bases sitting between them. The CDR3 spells CASTPLDARGNQPQHF. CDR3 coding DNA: TGTGCCAGCACCCCGCTCGACGCGCGCGGCAATCAGCCCCAGCATTTT.

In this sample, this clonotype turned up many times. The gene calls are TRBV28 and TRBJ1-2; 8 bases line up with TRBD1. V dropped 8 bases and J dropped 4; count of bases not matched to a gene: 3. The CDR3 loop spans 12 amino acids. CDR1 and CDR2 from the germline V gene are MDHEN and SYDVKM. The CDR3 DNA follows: TGTGCCAGCCGGGACAGGCCCTATGGCTACACCTTC. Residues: CASRDRPYGYTF.